The sequence of this T cell receptor beta chain was determined in a study of blood T cells in healthy people across ages. Germline values: CDR1 DFQATT, CDR2 SNEGSKA (reference sequence). The V end lost 5 bases, the J end lost 6 bases, and 17 bases lay between the germline ends. The CDR3 consists of 14 residues. Healthy individuals of Caucasian origin from Russia, aged roughly 6 to 100, served as donors. Whole-study results and caveats: Higher diversity and more naive CD4+ cells were features of long-lived donors, compared to aged donors.

With respect to this clonotype: Its antigen remains unknown.

Combining a sample-barcoded 5' primer with a J-beta primer mix, a second PCR ran for roughly 7 to 12 cycles. Through a template-switch adaptor with 12 random nucleotides, each cDNA molecule received a tag. A minimum of 3 million CDR3-containing paired-end reads was obtained for each sample. TCRdb re-called the 5' RACE reads through MiXCR, storing one row per CDR3 protein. The data contain fewer than 750,000 distinct CDR3 sequences, over 40% of them singletons. The sample comprised blood. The receptor's source is a woman of 80 years or more in good health. The gene calls are TRBV20-1 and TRBJ2-1; tentatively, D is TRBD1 or TRBD2 (7 bases each). The CDR3 DNA sequence: TGCAGTGCTGCCCGACAGGGAGGGAGCAATGAGCAGTTCTTC. It yields the protein CSAARQGGSNEQFF.